This passage covers 5 T cell receptor beta chains from one sample sequenced in a study of prognosis after radiotherapy for stage I lung cancer. Two rounds of multiplex PCR amplified TCR beta CDR3 from genomic DNA. Primers specific to each TRBV and TRBJ gene drove first-round PCR. TCRdb ran MiXCR on the multiplex PCR reads and lists one entry per CDR3 protein. The sample yields more than 9,500 distinct CDR3 sequences, 30% to 40% seen once. The sequences come from PBMCs, collected before or after stereotactic body radiation therapy (not recorded which). The receptors here all came from a donor aged 50 or older with non-small cell lung cancer.

This clonotype was seen ten or more times. The chain recombines TRBV27 with TRBJ2-5; D unresolved. The germline V and J ends were trimmed by 6 bases and 3 bases, with 11 bases remaining between them. Germline loops: CDR1 MNHEY, CDR2 SMNVEV (reference sequence). The CDR3 runs 13 residues. The CDR3 loop reads CASSRRPKETQYF. In nucleotides, the CDR3 is TGTGCCAGCAGCCGCCGGCCTAAAGAGACCCAGTACTTC.

V is TRBV5-1 and J is TRBJ2-1, with 12 positions matching TRBD2. This CDR3 contains 18 residues. Germline V gives CDR1 SGHRS, CDR2 YFSETQ. Trimming cost V 0 bases and J 7 bases; bases outside gene matches: 11. The CDR3 nucleotides are TGCGCCAGCAGCTTGGGGCTAGCGGGAGGGCCAGGATTGAATGAGCAGTTCTTC. Protein product: CASSLGLAGGPGLNEQFF.

This chain joins TRBV6-2 or TRBV6-3 and TRBJ2-5; D not certain. Germline V CDR1 and CDR2: MNHEY, SVGEGT. Trimming pared 9 bases from V and 4 bases from J, leaving 9 bases between. The CDR3 spans 11 residues. CDR3 DNA sequence: TGTGCCAGTGAAGTGGGAGAGACCCAGTACTTC. Translated: CASEVGETQYF.

Many counts were recorded for this clonotype. This chain joins TRBV16 and TRBJ1-2, with no clear D. V was shortened by 0 bases and J by 7 bases, with 12 bases between the two germline ends. The CDR3 sequence is 14 residues long. Germline V CDR1 and CDR2: KGHSY, FQNENV. The CDR3 coding sequence is TGTGCCAGCAGCCAATCTAAGGGTGTTGCTGGCTACACCTTC. Protein product: CASSQSKGVAGYTF.

This clonotype showed up many times. The rearrangement joins TRBV20-1 to TRBJ1-2, with unresolved D. Per the germline V gene, CDR1 is DFQATT and CDR2 is SNEGSKA (reference sequence). The CDR3 is made up of 12 amino acids. V dropped 4 bases and J dropped 4 bases, with 10 bases sitting between them. CDR3 DNA: TGCAGTGCTAACAGTGGAATCTATGGCTACACCTTC. It translates to CSANSGIYGYTF.